This T cell receptor beta chain was recovered during a study of monozygotic twins with inflammatory bowel disease. General observations from the study: It was observed that concordant and discordant twins did not differ in repertoire similarity, possibly given limited power.

CDR1 is DFQATT, CDR2 SNEGSKA, per germline (reference sequence). The CDR3 consists of 11 residues. A template switching step added UMIs, each with a 6-nucleotide sample barcode. TCRdb reprocessed the 5' RACE reads, keeping one entry per CDR3 protein, no DNA. The sample table sets out tens of thousands of distinct CDR3 sequences. Regarding this clonotype: Antigen specificity is unknown.

This sequence joins TRBV20-1 and TRBJ2-1. Material: blood. The TCR sequence derives from a human donor with ulcerative colitis or Crohn's disease, or a healthy co-twin of an affected twin (not recorded which). CDR3 residues: CSAPSSNEQFF.